Many counts were recorded for the clone carrying this T cell receptor (beta chain). Its matching antigen is unknown. In germline, CDR1 is SGHTA, CDR2 FQGNSA. CDR3 length: 20 amino acids. The V and J ends lost 5 bases and 7 bases, in that order; junction bases with no gene match: 19. This sample was included in a study of T cell repertoires in cytomegalovirus infection. Study-wide findings and caveats: Across the ex vivo response, the dominant clonotypes were HLA-C-restricted CMV-specific TCR beta clonotypes.

One entry per CDR3 protein results from TCRdb running MiXCR on the reads. This sample has 450,000 to 550,000 distinct CDR3 sequences, with 15% to 20% found just once. Sequencing was done on a sample of CD8+ T cells from PBMCs. The genes are TRBV7-2 and TRBJ2-2, with TRBD2 matching 13 bases. The clonotype comes from a human donor in good health (CMV status not recorded). Some clones in this sample may be carry-over from other donors' samples. CDR3 DNA: TGTGCCAGCAGCCTCAGACCCGACGGGCGACTAGCGGGAGGTGGCGGGGAGCTGTTTTTT. Its translation: CASSLRPDGRLAGGGGELFF.